Shown below are 26 T cell receptor beta chains from a single sample sequenced in a study of T cells in Graves' hyperthyroidism and ophthalmopathy. Researchers amplified the TCR beta CDR3 regions from RNA transcripts. First-round RT-PCR of the TCR CDR3 relied on the HTBI primer set. TCRdb reprocessed the multiplex PCR reads via MiXCR and lists one record per CDR3 protein. The sample records about 540,000 distinct CDR3 sequences, roughly 50% being singletons. Specimen: peripheral blood or thyroid tissue (not recorded which). The receptors were gathered from a woman aged 18-29 years with Graves' hyperthyroidism.

This clonotype has just a few counts. The genes are TRBV6-6 and TRBJ1-3, with D possibly TRBD1 on 6 matching bases. Germline CDR1 and CDR2: MNHNY and SVGAGI (reference sequence). V lost 5 bases and J 4 bases, leaving 12 bases between the germline ends. This CDR3 region has 14 residues. The CDR3 loop is CASSAPGTGNTIYF. The DNA for the CDR3 is TGTGCCAGCAGTGCTCCCGGGACAGGAAACACCATATATTTT.

The chain combines TRBV7-3 with TRBJ1-1, with D possibly TRBD1 on 5 matching bases. This CDR3 contains 15 residues. Germline V lookup: CDR1 SGHTA, CDR2 FQGTGA. V was clipped by 6 bases and J by 1 base, with 15 bases between them. CDR3 coding DNA: TGTGCCAGCAGAGAAGTAGGGGCTGGGAACACTGAAGCTTTCTTT. Its translation: CASREVGAGNTEAFF.

This clonotype came up many times. The chain is built from TRBV9 and TRBJ1-1; D remains ambiguous. Germline V lookup: CDR1 SGDLS, CDR2 YYNGEE. V lost 1 base and J lost 1, with 5 bases in between. The CDR3 totals 13 residues. The CDR3 loop is CASSVNANTEAFF. CDR3 DNA: TGTGCCAGCAGCGTAAATGCGAACACTGAAGCTTTCTTT.

This clonotype was seen repeatedly, ten times or more. The chain combines TRBV19 with TRBJ1-5, with D possibly being TRBD1 (5 bases). The V end lost 11 bases, the J end lost 1 base, and 15 bases lay between the germline ends. Germline-derived CDR1 and CDR2 are LNHDA and SQIVND (reference sequence). The CDR3 loop spans 14 amino acids. This chain's CDR3 is CAWRNPGSNQPQHF. Here the CDR3 DNA reads TGTGCCTGGAGGAACCCAGGGAGCAATCAGCCCCAGCATTTT.

This clonotype was detected ten times or more. The J gene is TRBJ2-5, the V gene TRBV15; 10 bases are a match to TRBD2. This CDR3 has 16 residues. Looked up from germline, CDR1 is LNHNV and CDR2 is YYDKDF (reference sequence). Trimming removed 9 bases from V and 5 bases from J; junction bases left unmatched: 15. The CDR3 DNA sequence: TGTGCCACACGAGGTTCGCTAGCGGGAGCGGGGGAGACCCAGTACTTC. This gives the protein CATRGSLAGAGETQYF.

This clonotype was found a few times. V and J are TRBV5-5 and TRBJ2-7; D possibly matches TRBD1 or TRBD2 (5 bases each). Between the trimmed V and J ends, which lost 4 bases and 0 bases, there was a span of 14 bases. Germline lookup yields CDR1 SGHKS and CDR2 YYEKEE (reference sequence). CDR3 length: 15 amino acids. The CDR3 coding sequence is TGTGCCAGCAGCCAAGCAGGGACGGTCTCCTACGAGCAGTACTTC. Translated, it gives CASSQAGTVSYEQYF.

This clonotype was seen repeatedly, ten times or more. The chain is built from TRBV24-1 and TRBJ1-2, with TRBD1 as a possible D gene (5 bases). V lost 3 bases and J lost 6, with 16 bases in between. The germline V gene encodes CDR1 KGHDR and CDR2 SFDVKD. The CDR3 consists of 15 residues. CDR3 sequence: CATSDPPRGVDGYTF. For the CDR3, the DNA is TGTGCCACCAGTGATCCTCCAAGGGGCGTAGATGGCTACACCTTC.

V gene TRBV2 combines with J gene TRBJ2-7; possibly TRBD1 or TRBD2 for D (5 bases each). V was shortened by 4 bases and J by 0 bases, with 10 bases between the two germline ends. Germline lookup yields CDR1 SNHLY and CDR2 FYNNEI. This CDR3 is built from 14 residues. The CDR3 nucleotides are TGTGCCAGCAGTGCTGGGACGGACTCCTACGAGCAGTACTTC. This translates into CASSAGTDSYEQYF.

The rearrangement uses TRBV19 and TRBJ1-1, with D possibly being TRBD1 (5 bases). Trimming removed 8 bases from V and 11 bases from J, with 15 bases in between. The CDR3 loop spans 11 amino acids. The germline V gene has CDR1 LNHDA and CDR2 SQIVND (reference sequence). The CDR3 DNA is TGTGCCAGTGCCAAAGCTGGGGGTGCTTTCTTT. It codes for CASAKAGGAFF. The full variable domain, completed using reference TRBV19 and TRBJ1-1, is DGGITQSPKYLFRKEGQNVTLSCEQNLNHDAMYWYRQDPGQGLRLIYYSQIVNDFQKGDIAEGYSVSREKKESFPLTVTSAQKNPTAFYLCASAKAGGAFFGQGTRLTVV.

This clonotype has a single count. This may stem from a read error, because a much larger clone lies one nucleotide away. This chain uses TRBV10-3 with TRBJ1-5; TRBD1 is a possible D gene (5 bases). CDR3 size: 14 residues. V shed 3 bases and J shed 8 bases, with 14 bases lying between them. In germline, CDR1 is ENHRY, CDR2 SYGVKD. CDR3 protein: CAISDGGVGEPQHF. The CDR3 DNA reads as TGTGCCATCAGTGATGGAGGGGTGGGGGAGCCCCAGCATTTT.

J is TRBJ1-5 and V is TRBV25-1; unclear D gene. The CDR3 is made up of 17 amino acids. Trimming removed 5 bases at V and 8 bases at J, with 25 bases between. Germline-derived CDR1 and CDR2 are MGHDK and SYGVNS. For the CDR3, the DNA is TGTGCCAGCAGTTTATCGCCCAGGAGTACGTGGAGGGAGCCCCAGCATTTT. It codes for CASSLSPRSTWREPQHF.

The gene calls are TRBV11-1 and TRBJ2-5; 9 bases are a match to TRBD2. With 1 base clipped from V and 4 bases from J, the junction kept 13 bases outside the gene matches. CDR3 size: 18 residues. CDR1 and CDR2 from the germline V gene are SGHAT and FQDESV (reference sequence). The CDR3 loop reads CASSLGSWREGLRETQYF. CDR3 sequence (DNA): TGTGCCAGCAGCTTAGGGTCTTGGCGGGAGGGCCTCCGAGAGACCCAGTACTTC.

Notes on this clonotype: A much larger clone lies one base from this, so it may be a read error. V usage is TRBV2 and J usage is TRBJ1-1; D is unclear. Germline values: CDR1 SNHLY, CDR2 FYNNEI. Trimming removed 8 bases at V and 3 bases at J, with 10 bases between. The CDR3 consists of 12 residues. The CDR3 coding sequence is TGTGCCAGCCGACCACTGGACACTGAAGCTTTCTTT. Translating gives CASRPLDTEAFF.

The V gene is TRBV2, the J gene TRBJ2-7; D is ambiguous. Trimming pared 7 bases from V and 6 bases from J, leaving 4 bases between. Germline CDR1 reads SNHLY; CDR2 reads FYNNEI. The CDR3 has 9 amino acids. The CDR3 sequence: CASNSEQYF. The CDR3 DNA reads as TGTGCCAGCAATAGCGAGCAGTACTTC.

CDR3 sequence (DNA): TGTGCCACCAGCACCGACAGGGGTTGGGGCACTGAAGCTTTCTTT. Translating gives CATSTDRGWGTEAFF. The genes are TRBV15 and TRBJ1-1, with 8 bases matching TRBD1. The V gene's germline CDR1 is LNHNV and CDR2 YYDKDF (reference sequence). The CDR3 extends over 15 amino acids. The junction had 8 bases not matched to a gene; V was cut back by 4 bases and J by 4 bases.

For this clonotype: Since a much larger clone is just one base distant, this may be a read error. The chain has TRBV24-1 and TRBJ2-2; D might be TRBD2 (5 bases). CDR3 size: 12 residues. CDR1 is KGHDR, CDR2 SFDVKD, per germline. The DNA for the CDR3 is TGTGCCACCCGAGGCCTAACCGGGGAGCTGCTTTTT. Its translation is CATRGLTGELLF.

This chain links TRBV4-1 with TRBJ2-5, with D tentatively TRBD2 (5 bases). This CDR3 spans 17 amino acids. V gave up 0 bases and J gave up 7 bases, with 21 bases separating them. Germline V CDR1 and CDR2: MGHRA, YSYEKL. The CDR3 spells CASSQDQSEGLGWTQYF. The CDR3 region has the DNA TGCGCCAGCAGCCAAGATCAATCCGAGGGCCTCGGGTGGACCCAGTACTTC.

This clonotype came up many times. The V gene is TRBV29-1, the J gene TRBJ1-5, with D unresolved. The CDR3 runs 15 residues. Germline V gene data show CDR1 as SQVTM and CDR2 as ANQGSEA. Trimming pared 4 bases from V and 0 bases from J, leaving 13 bases between. The CDR3 is CSVVSDGNSNQPQHF. In DNA, the CDR3 is TGCAGCGTTGTCTCGGACGGAAATAGCAATCAGCCCCAGCATTTT.

The V and J genes are TRBV12-3 or TRBV12-4 and TRBJ2-5, with D unclear. V gave up 3 bases and J gave up 7 bases, with 15 bases separating them. The CDR3 is 14 residues long. The CDR3 nucleotides are TGTGCCAGCAGTTTTCCCGGGCAAATAGTGACCCAGTACTTC. Amino acid sequence: CASSFPGQIVTQYF.

The rearrangement joins TRBV2 to TRBJ1-6; D not resolved. V gave up 2 bases and J gave up 8 bases, with 7 bases separating them. Germline assignment: CDR1 SNHLY and CDR2 FYNNEI. This CDR3 is 13 amino acids long. This chain's CDR3 is CASSETWDSPLHF. The CDR3 bases are TGTGCCAGCAGTGAAACATGGGATTCACCCCTCCACTTT.

As to this clonotype: The junction departs from germline at one end; a sequencing error may be responsible. The genes are TRBV10-3 and TRBJ2-7, with 7 nucleotides matching TRBD2. This CDR3 contains 14 residues. The germline V gene has CDR1 ENHRY and CDR2 SYGVKD. CDR3 DNA: TGTGCCAGCAGTTTAGGGAGGGAGCCCTACGAGCAGTACTTC. This sequence encodes CASSLGREPYEQYF.

Concerning this clonotype: A junction end diverges from the germline sequence, so it may reflect a read error. This chain joins TRBV15 and TRBJ1-5; D not resolved. The CDR3 has 14 amino acids. Germline CDR1 reads LNHNV; CDR2 reads YYDKDF (reference sequence). The chain's CDR3 is CAASRDRVEQPQHF. The CDR3 DNA sequence: TGTGCCGCCAGCAGAGATCGGGTCGAGCAGCCCCAGCATTTT.

This clonotype was detected only once. J is TRBJ1-5 and V is TRBV12-1. TRBV12-1 is a recognized pseudogene. The CDR3 is 15 amino acids. The CDR3, as DNA: TGTGCCAGCAGCTTTGGGGATAATAGCAATCAGCCCCAGCATTTT. Protein: CASSFGDNSNQPQHF.

This chain joins TRBV7-3 and TRBJ2-7, with 8 bases lining up with TRBD2. Germline CDR1 SGHTA, CDR2 FQGTGA. The CDR3 extends over 13 amino acids. V trimming: 7 bases; J trimming: 2 bases; junction bases outside the gene matches: 4. CDR3 sequence: CASTGGETYEQYF. As DNA, the CDR3 is TGTGCCAGCACGGGGGGGGAAACCTACGAGCAGTACTTC.

The chain is built from TRBV5-5 and TRBJ2-7, with TRBD2 identical over 7 bases. This CDR3 region has 16 residues. From germline, CDR1 is SGHKS and CDR2 YYEKEE (reference sequence). The V segment lost 2 bases and the J segment 4 bases; nucleotides outside the gene matches: 12. The CDR3 spells CASSFQREPGAYEQYF. DNA for the CDR3: TGTGCCAGCAGCTTCCAGCGGGAACCTGGGGCTTACGAGCAGTACTTC.

The chain uses TRBV5-1 and TRBJ1-1; no reliable D call. In germline, CDR1 is SGHRS, CDR2 YFSETQ. CDR3 length: 15 residues. V shed 1 base and J shed 4 bases, with 14 bases lying between them. In nucleotides, the CDR3 is TGCGCCAGCAGCTTGAGAGGTCGGGCTTTCACTGAAGCTTTCTTT. Amino acids: CASSLRGRAFTEAFF. The entire variable domain, with the rest obtained from reference TRBV5-1 and TRBJ1-1, is as follows: KAGVTQTPRYLIKTRGQQVTLSCSPISGHRSVSWYQQTPGQGLQFLFEYFSETQRNKGNFPGRFSGRQFSNSRSEMNVSTLELGDSALYLCASSLRGRAFTEAFFGQGTRLTVV.